This paragraph covers one TCR beta chain sequence. The specificity of this receptor is unknown. From each donor, a roughly 2.6 ml peripheral blood sample was collected into PAXgene tubes and stored at -80 degrees C. Without T cell sorting, total RNA was isolated from whole blood using the PAXgene blood miRNA kit on an automated QIAcube. Deep TCRalpha and TCRbeta repertoire profiling with unique molecular barcoding was performed on peripheral blood of monozygotic twin pairs concordant or discordant for inflammatory bowel disease. Smoking habits were recorded for all twin pairs, and each individual was classified as a current, former or never smoker. The data originate from a study of monozygotic twins with inflammatory bowel disease (dated by TCRdb to between 2018 and 2020). Concerning the study at large: In total, 28 monozygotic twin pairs made up the full study: 19 Danish pairs, all IBD-discordant, plus nine German pairs, of which four were IBD-concordant and five were IBD-discordant. The search for disease-associated traits relied mainly on comparing, within discordant pairs, IBD patients with their genetically identical healthy co-twins. Each individual had, on average, about 151 000 unique TCRalpha sequences and 181 000 unique TCRbeta sequences available for analysis. Overall study results and their limits: Because patients received different immunosuppressive treatments, the repertoires may have picked up extra background noise and variability between individuals. Compared with healthy twins, IBD patients had fewer clonotypes in common with other individuals, a difference most pronounced in patients showing signs of disease activity. Repertoire similarity did not differ between concordant and discordant twins, which could be due to limited statistical power. No single strong signal or clonotype linked to IBD turned up in the results, so the idea that one exists was not supported. The analysis was unable to tell different T cell subtypes apart. Measured by the inverse Simpson index, TCRbeta repertoire diversity was lower in IBD patients than in their healthy co-twins.

The library was obtained by 5' RACE. Preparation of each TCR library used about 4,000 ng of total RNA. For each sample, cDNA synthesis was carried out in eight separate reactions using SMARTScribe reverse transcriptase. During cDNA synthesis, unique molecular identifiers containing a 6-nucleotide sample barcode were introduced by template switching. TCRalpha and TCRbeta cDNA was amplified in two nested PCRs of roughly 17 and 9 cycles, and bead purification was carried out after each PCR. Before amplification, the cDNA was treated with uracil DNA-glycosylase and purified using the QIAquick PCR purification kit. The second PCR added Illumina TruSeq-compatible adapters along with sample-specific barcodes. TapeStation and Qubit were used to check library quality and concentration, and roughly 4.9 ng of each library was pooled. The pooled libraries were sequenced with 2 x 100 bp reads and custom sequencing primers on an Illumina HiSeq2500 single-index Rapid Run. In the authors' own workflow: MiGEC version 1.2.6 was used for UMI-based consensus assembly, which corrected PCR and sequencing errors. MiXCR version 2.1.1 was used for V(D)J alignment, clonotype assembly and CDR3 extraction. Gene usage, clonotype sharing and MAIT/NKT TCR abundance were normalised by analysing the top 1000, 10 000 and 20 000 clonotypes per sample. Diversity was computed as the inverse Simpson index with the vegan R package after downsampling to 27 000 UMIs. Paired Mann-Whitney U tests were applied to discordant twin pairs, with Benjamini-Hochberg correction for multiple testing. The reads were reprocessed in TCRdb, with one entry per CDR3 protein sequence and no accompanying DNA. The V and J calls shown here were made by TCRdb, not taken from the authors' results. The sample table includes about 380,000 distinct CDR3 sequences. The ten largest clonotypes hold 2% to 3% of the sample.

Taken from the germline V gene, the CDR1 and CDR2 loops are SGHAT and FQNNGV. Taken from cysteine to phenylalanine, the CDR3 has 15 residues. The coding DNA is unavailable. The TCR comes from a human donor with ulcerative colitis or Crohn's disease, or a healthy co-twin of an affected twin (not recorded which). The sequence is built from TRBV11-2 and TRBJ1-5. The sample was blood. The CDR3 reads CASSQPSETDQPQHF.